The present TCR beta chain was sequenced within a study of cytomegalovirus exposure and HLA in healthy donors. Study-wide results and limits: Productive status was seen about 90% or about 30% of the time for most TCR beta V segments in an earlier analysis. A later analysis reportedly found that, within productive TCRs, an Asian-associated ancestry cluster had fewer N-insertions than the mean observed across the roughly 630 donors. A few CMV-associated chains proved CMV antigen-specific in vitro.

Germline V gives CDR1 MNHNS, CDR2 SASEGT. The CDR3 runs to 14 residues. Losses at the gene ends were 5 bases for V and 5 bases for J; bases not matched to a gene: 6. Worth noting for this clone: Its target is unknown.

The PCR made use of 60 Vbeta and 13 Jbeta primers. Only in-frame clones appear in the TCRdb table, and some are missing; sequencing was by immunoSEQ multiplex PCR. The sample includes 70,000 to 100,000 clones, 80% seen only once; the top ten take approximately 29%. The rearrangement joins TRBV6-1 to TRBJ1-1; 9 bases align to TRBD1. The TCR sequence derives from a middle-aged man in good health and CMV-seropositive. Sequencing was carried out using PBMCs. Here the CDR3 DNA reads TGTGCCAGCAGTCCTGACAGGGGGGATACTGAAGCTTTCTTT. Amino acids: CASSPDRGDTEAFF.